Each of the 22 T cell receptor beta chains below was sequenced from the same sample in a study of regulatory T cells in long-lasting Graves disease. Library construction for TCR beta used iRepertoire HTBI primers and Arm-PCR of CDR3 regions. MiXCR, run by TCRdb on the multiplex PCR reads, gives a single entry per CDR3 protein. The sample yields a few hundred thousand distinct CDR3 sequences, 20% seen once. Indicated time point: newly diagnosed GD, antithyroid drugs for less than 3 months. After RNA was extracted from PBMCs, the TCR library was made from it. Sample: peripheral blood mononuclear cells (PBMCs), taken at new diagnosis, from a patient treated with antithyroid drugs. These receptors all stem from a female donor with Graves disease.

The chain has TRBV24-1 and TRBJ2-3, with 10 bases fitting TRBD2. Germline V lookup: CDR1 KGHDR, CDR2 SFDVKD. This CDR3 has 16 residues. With 0 bases clipped from V and 3 bases from J, the junction kept 2 bases outside the gene matches. CDR3 in DNA: TGTGCCACCAGTGATTTGCTAGCGGGAGAAACAGATACGCAGTATTTT. This codes for CATSDLLAGETDTQYF.

This clonotype was found many times. V usage is TRBV12-3 or TRBV12-4 and J usage is TRBJ1-4; tentatively, D is TRBD1 (6 bases). This CDR3 contains 12 residues. Trimming pared 6 bases from V and 7 bases from J, leaving 9 bases between. The CDR3 DNA is TGTGCCAGCAGGCAGGGGAGTGAAAAACTGTTTTTT. Its protein product is CASRQGSEKLFF.

This clonotype was counted ten times or more. The chain has TRBV5-6 and TRBJ2-1, with 10 bases that match TRBD2. Germline V lookup: CDR1 SGHDT, CDR2 YYEEEE. V shed 0 bases, J shed 3 bases, and the junction held 3 bases outside the gene matches. The CDR3 contains 16 residues. DNA of the CDR3: TGTGCCAGCAGCTTGGACGGGACTAGCGACTACAATGAGCAGTTCTTC. Translated: CASSLDGTSDYNEQFF.

Points on this clonotype: This probably arose from a read error, given a far larger clone one base away. This chain links TRBV3-1 with TRBJ2-7; D may be TRBD1 (6 bases). Germline V gene sequence: CDR1 LGHDT, CDR2 YNNKEL (reference sequence). Trimming shortened V by 0 bases and J by 6 bases, and 18 bases separated the two germline ends. This CDR3 spans 16 amino acids. The CDR3 spells CASSQDGSTGYREQYF. Here the CDR3 DNA reads TGTGCCAGCAGCCAAGATGGCAGCACAGGGTACCGCGAGCAGTACTTC.

Remarks on this clonotype: Germline and junction disagree at one end, which may indicate a read error. This chain connects TRBV9 to TRBJ1-2; D remains unclear. Per the germline V gene, CDR1 is SGDLS and CDR2 is YYNGEE. This CDR3 has 13 residues. The CDR3 DNA reads TGTGCCAGCGGTCCAGGATCGGGCTATAGCTACACCTTC. Its translation: CASGPGSGYSYTF.

This clonotype was found many times. The rearrangement links TRBV7-6 to TRBJ2-5; 7 bases match TRBD2. The CDR3 extends over 16 amino acids. Germline-derived CDR1 and CDR2 are SGHVS and FNYEAQ. The V segment lost 5 bases and the J segment 5 bases; nucleotides outside the gene matches: 14. The CDR3 sequence: CASSPYGLGWVETQYF. CDR3 nucleotide sequence: TGTGCCAGCAGCCCATACGGACTAGGTTGGGTGGAGACCCAGTACTTC. Drawing the rest from reference TRBV7-6 and TRBJ2-5, the complete variable domain is GAGVSQSPRYKVTKRGQDVALRCDPISGHVSLYWYRQALGQGPEFLTYFNYEAQQDKSGLPNDRFSAERPEGSISTLTIQRTEQRDSAMYRCASSPYGLGWVETQYFGPGTRLLVL.

This clonotype has at least ten counts. The chain links TRBV12-3 or TRBV12-4 to TRBJ2-3; 13 nucleotides line up with TRBD2. CDR3 size: 16 residues. Trimming at V came to 10 bases and at J to 2 bases, leaving 9 bases not matched to a gene. This chain's CDR3 is CATLTSGGGNTDTQYF. Here the CDR3 DNA reads TGTGCCACCCTAACTAGCGGGGGGGGAAACACAGATACGCAGTATTTT.

This clonotype was counted at least ten times. J is TRBJ1-1 and V is TRBV2; 10 positions agree with TRBD1. The germline CDR1 and CDR2 sequences are SNHLY and FYNNEI. The CDR3 length is 14 residues. V lost 0 bases to trimming and J lost 9 bases; unmatched junction nucleotides: 4. This CDR3 is CASSEAGQGIKAFF. The CDR3 bases are TGTGCCAGCAGTGAAGCGGGACAGGGGATAAAAGCTTTCTTT.

At least ten counts were recorded for this clonotype. The V gene is TRBV11-2, the J gene TRBJ2-1; D is unresolved. V was clipped by 5 bases and J by 1 base, with 12 bases between them. CDR1 and CDR2 from the germline V gene are SGHAT and FQNNGV. The CDR3 contains 15 residues. CDR3 in amino acids: CASSPTTQSYNEQFF. DNA of the CDR3: TGTGCCAGCAGCCCAACGACGCAATCCTACAATGAGCAGTTCTTC.

The CDR3 loop reads CASSLYQGSTEAFF. The CDR3 bases are TGTGCCAGCAGTTTATATCAGGGGTCCACTGAAGCTTTCTTT. The chain employs TRBV28 and TRBJ1-1; tentative D call: TRBD1 (6 bases). This CDR3 has 14 residues. Trimming took off 1 base at V and 4 bases at J, with 10 bases between the two ends. CDR1 is MDHEN, CDR2 SYDVKM, per germline.

The chain couples TRBV7-3 to TRBJ2-2; D might be TRBD1 or TRBD2, each matching 5 bases. V was trimmed by 4 bases and J by 5 bases, leaving 23 bases between them. The CDR3 consists of 18 residues. CDR1 SGHTA and CDR2 FQGTGA come from the germline V gene. Written as DNA, the CDR3 is TGTGCCAGCAGCTCTAGGGCTAAGGGCTCATGGGGGACCGGGGAGCTGTTTTTT. Translation gives CASSSRAKGSWGTGELFF.

This clonotype has just a few counts. The chain has TRBV4-3 and TRBJ1-1, with 8 bases fitting TRBD1. The CDR3 is 17 amino acids. J was trimmed by 4 bases and V by 0 bases; bases with no gene match: 10. Germline V CDR1 and CDR2: LGHNA, YSLEER. CDR3 DNA: TGCGCCAGCAGCCAAGATTGGTGGGACAGGACCTCCACTGAAGCTTTCTTT. It codes for CASSQDWWDRTSTEAFF.

This chain links TRBV3-1 with TRBJ2-3; 7 bases map to TRBD1. V lost 2 bases, J lost 2 bases, and 4 bases stayed unmatched. There are 15 residues in the CDR3. CDR1 and CDR2 (germline): LGHDT, YNNKEL (reference sequence). The CDR3 loop is CASSQMGQSTDTQYF. CDR3 DNA sequence: TGTGCCAGCAGCCAAATGGGACAGTCCACAGATACGCAGTATTTT.

There are many counts of this clonotype. This sequence joins TRBV28 and TRBJ1-5, with D uncertain. The CDR3 runs to 16 residues. CDR1 and CDR2 (germline): MDHEN, SYDVKM. Trimming shortened V by 7 bases and J by 0 bases, and 16 bases separated the two germline ends. The CDR3 sequence: CASTIRAFYSNQPQHF. For the CDR3, the DNA is TGTGCCAGCACCATCCGGGCCTTTTATAGCAATCAGCCCCAGCATTTT.

This clonotype was seen repeatedly, ten times or more. V and J are TRBV12-3 or TRBV12-4 and TRBJ2-5; D tentatively reads TRBD1 or TRBD2 (5 bases each). This CDR3 is 12 amino acids long. Trimming took off 5 bases at V and 3 bases at J, with 7 bases between the two ends. In nucleotides, the CDR3 is TGTGCCAGCAGTCGAGGGGAAGAGACCCAGTACTTC. Translation: CASSRGEETQYF.

This clonotype occurred many times. The chain recombines TRBV7-3 with TRBJ2-5; 8 bases agree with TRBD2. Trimming cost V 5 bases and J 3 bases; bases outside gene matches: 5. CDR3 length equals 14 residues. Germline assignment: CDR1 SGHTA and CDR2 FQGTGA. The CDR3 protein is CASSPTGREETQYF. CDR3 coding DNA: TGTGCCAGCAGCCCGACCGGGAGGGAAGAGACCCAGTACTTC.

A remark on this clonotype: This sequence is one base from a far larger clone and is likely a read error. The rearrangement uses TRBV7-2 and TRBJ2-7; perhaps TRBD1 as D (6 bases). This CDR3 has 14 amino acids. Germline V gene lookup returns CDR1 SGHTA and CDR2 FQGNSA. V lost 5 bases, J lost 3 bases, and 14 bases lay in between. The CDR3 DNA reads TGTGCCAGCAGCCCGGGACATGGAAACTACGAGCAGTACTTC. Encoded protein: CASSPGHGNYEQYF.

This clonotype was found many times. V gene TRBV3-1 combines with J gene TRBJ2-7; TRBD2 agrees at 9 bases. The CDR3 has 16 amino acids. The V segment lost 0 bases and the J segment 6 bases; nucleotides outside the gene matches: 9. Germline CDR1 LGHDT, CDR2 YNNKEL (reference sequence). CDR3 region: CASSQDTAGGFFEQYF. CDR3 in DNA: TGTGCCAGCAGCCAAGATACGGCGGGAGGGTTCTTCGAGCAGTACTTC.

On this clonotype itself: A much larger clone lies a single base off, so this may be a read error. In DNA form, the CDR3 reads TGCAGTGCTAGGAGACTAGCGGGAGCCCAAATAGGCGAGCAGTACTTC. Amino acids: CSARRLAGAQIGEQYF. V usage is TRBV20-1 and J usage is TRBJ2-7, with TRBD2 matching 12 bases. CDR1 and CDR2 from the germline V gene are DFQATT and SNEGSKA (reference sequence). Trimming removed 3 bases from V and 6 bases from J; junction bases left unmatched: 12. This CDR3 is 16 amino acids long.

In the case of this clonotype: A far larger clone is one nucleotide away, so this likely arose from a read error. The chain has TRBV9 and TRBJ2-7; D is ambiguous. Trimming stripped 4 bases from V and 8 bases from J, with 13 bases between. The CDR3 has 12 residues. CDR1 and CDR2 (germline): SGDLS, YYNGEE. The CDR3 here is CASSQDLTKQYF. The DNA of the CDR3 is TGTGCCAGCAGCCAAGATTTGACCAAGCAGTACTTC.

Notes on this clonotype: The likely explanation is a read error, given a far larger clone one base away. The V gene is TRBV6-9, the J gene TRBJ2-7; the D gene could be TRBD1 or TRBD2 (5 bases each). CDR1 is MNHGY, CDR2 SVAAGI, per germline. The CDR3 sequence is 14 residues long. V lost 4 bases, J lost 1 base, and 11 bases lay in between. This CDR3 reads CASSFRDGSYEQYF. CDR3 DNA sequence: TGTGCCAGCAGTTTTCGGGACGGTTCCTACGAGCAGTACTTC.

This clonotype was picked up a small number of times. One junction end disagrees with the germline gene, perhaps due to a read error. The chain carries TRBV5-1 and TRBJ1-2, with 8 bases fitting TRBD1. This CDR3 region has 14 residues. CDR1 and CDR2 from the germline V gene are SGHRS and YFSETQ. DNA for the CDR3: TGCGCCGGCAGCTTGGGCCAGGGGGCGGTTGGCTACACCTTC. This sequence encodes CAGSLGQGAVGYTF. Combining the CDR3 with reference TRBV5-1 and TRBJ1-2 gives the whole variable domain KAGVTQTPRYLIKTRGQQVTLSCSPISGHRSVSWYQQTPGQGLQFLFEYFSETQRNKGNFPGRFSGRQFSNSRSEMNVSTLELGDSALYLCAGSLGQGAVGYTFGSGTRLTVV.